This record covers a single T cell receptor beta chain. This specimen belongs to a study of CD8+ T cells in alopecia areata. Study background: Treated patients were given oral tofacitinib, which was dosed at 5 to 10 mg twice daily. Patients took tofacitinib for 6 to 18 months, followed by 6 drug-free months.

After isolation, RNA underwent reverse transcription to generate cDNA as the sequencing template. Sequencing used immunoSEQ multiplex PCR; TCRdb keeps in-frame clones, though not all of them. The sample lists 130,000 or so clones; around 49% were seen once. The germline V gene has CDR1 SQVTM and CDR2 ANQGSEA. The CDR3 has 12 residues. V lost 2 bases to trimming and J lost 4 bases, with 8 bases between them. Investigators sorted PBMCs to obtain both CD4+ and CD8+ T cells. This TCR came from a human donor with alopecia areata. This chain uses TRBV29-1 with TRBJ1-1; perhaps TRBD1 as D (5 bases). Sequencing used CD8+ T cells sorted from blood, obtained at week 0. CDR3 protein: CSVEFGTTEAFF. The CDR3 region has the DNA TGCAGCGTTGAATTTGGGACCACTGAAGCTTTCTTT.